This T cell receptor (beta chain) comes out of a study of resident and recirculating memory T cells in vitiligo. Across the study: Each patient gave two lesional and two nonlesional epidermal shave biopsies, plus PBMCs. Points from the study as a whole: TCR sequences were not conserved across biopsy sites or patients.

Regarding this clone: The antigen is undetermined.

Stable vitiligo meant no lesion change over the previous 6 months. This CDR3 is 16 amino acids long. V lost 1 base and J lost 5, with 16 bases in between. Germline CDR1 reads SGHAT; CDR2 reads FQNNGV. Generated by immunoSEQ multiplex PCR, the TCRdb table keeps only in-frame clones and is missing some. The sample yields around 38,000 clones, 80% to 95% seen once. Sequenced: blood. The chain links TRBV11-2 to TRBJ2-3; a weak D match, TRBD2 (5 bases). The receptor's source is a male donor with vitiligo. This CDR3 reads CASSLVLASVIDTQYF. In DNA, the CDR3 is TGTGCCAGCAGCTTAGTCCTAGCATCTGTCATAGATACGCAGTATTTT.